These 14 T cell receptor beta chains were sequenced from one sample in a study of Ad26.COV2.S vaccination and SARS-CoV-2 variants. Treatment specified: roughly 18 received Ad26.COV2.S at low or high dose, single or two shots; 5 received placebo; per-sample allocation not given. All samples were drawn on day 63, counting from the first vaccine or placebo injection. The data were produced by immunoSEQ multiplex PCR, yet TCRdb's version contains in-frame clones alone and is incomplete. The sample has about 280,000 clones, around 87% seen once; the top ten hold approximately 3.4%. The source material was peripheral blood, sampled in a trial of Ad26.COV2.S vaccine versus placebo. The receptors were sampled from a person between 18 and 65 years old who received the Ad26.COV2.S COVID-19 vaccine or a placebo.

The chain uses TRBV6-5 and TRBJ2-1; TRBD2 is a possible D gene (5 bases). This CDR3 region has 14 residues. With 7 bases removed from V and 4 bases from J, the gap between germline ends came to 14 bases. CDR1 and CDR2 from the germline V gene are MNHEY and SVGAGI. The CDR3 sequence: CASTRHGEYNEQFF. The CDR3 region has the DNA TGTGCCAGCACCCGTCACGGGGAATACAATGAGCAGTTCTTC.

CDR3 coding DNA: TGCGCCAGCAGACAGCTGTTTAATGAAAAACTGTTTTTT. It codes for CASRQLFNEKLFF. V is TRBV10-2 and J is TRBJ1-4; D gene ambiguous. Germline CDR1 WSHSY, CDR2 SAAADI. This CDR3 contains 13 residues. With 6 bases removed from V and 4 bases from J, the gap between germline ends came to 9 bases.

CDR3 region: CASSLGQNNSPLHF. CDR3 in DNA: TGTGCCAGCAGTTTGGGGCAGAATAATTCACCCCTCCACTTT. V is TRBV28 and J is TRBJ1-6; weak D call: TRBD1 (5 bases). Germline CDR1 reads MDHEN; CDR2 reads SYDVKM. V lost 3 bases and J lost 5, with 8 bases in between. This CDR3 region has 14 residues.

This clone was seen just once. V and J are TRBV5-1 and TRBJ2-7; TRBD2 aligns across 12 bases. Germline loops: CDR1 SGHRS, CDR2 YFSETQ. This CDR3 is built from 15 residues. With V trimmed by 3 bases and J by 3 bases, 4 bases remained unmatched. The CDR3 loop is CASSSTGLAGYEQYF. CDR3 nucleotide sequence: TGCGCCAGCAGCTCGACGGGACTAGCGGGCTACGAGCAGTACTTC. The full variable domain, rest sourced from reference TRBV5-1 and TRBJ2-7, is KAGVTQTPRYLIKTRGQQVTLSCSPISGHRSVSWYQQTPGQGLQFLFEYFSETQRNKGNFPGRFSGRQFSNSRSEMNVSTLELGDSALYLCASSSTGLAGYEQYFGPGTRLTVT.

CDR3 protein: CSVVEHGGYGYTF. The CDR3 nucleotides read TGCAGCGTCGTGGAACACGGGGGATATGGCTACACCTTC. The gene calls are TRBV29-1 and TRBJ1-2, with D perhaps matching TRBD1 (5 bases). Germline-derived CDR1 and CDR2 are SQVTM and ANQGSEA. The V gene lost 6 bases and the J gene lost 5 bases, with 16 bases spanning the gap. The CDR3 totals 13 residues.

This sequence joins TRBV5-1 and TRBJ2-2; D could derive from TRBD1 or TRBD2 (5 bases each). The CDR3 sequence is 16 residues long. Germline V gene data show CDR1 as SGHRS and CDR2 as YFSETQ. With 4 bases removed from V and 0 bases from J, the gap between germline ends came to 13 bases. The CDR3 loop reads CASSEGSLANTGELFF. CDR3 sequence (DNA): TGCGCCAGCAGCGAGGGGTCATTGGCGAACACCGGGGAGCTGTTTTTT.

The rearrangement joins TRBV12-3 or TRBV12-4 to TRBJ1-1, with a weak D call TRBD1 (6 bases). The CDR3 sequence is 12 residues long. V lost 3 bases to trimming and J lost 8 bases, with 10 bases between them. This chain's CDR3 is CASSFRGAEAFF. The CDR3 DNA is TGTGCCAGCAGTTTCAGGGGCGCAGAAGCTTTCTTT.

V usage is TRBV6-5 and J usage is TRBJ2-5; 9 bases fit TRBD1. The CDR3 is 15 amino acids. The germline V gene has CDR1 MNHEY and CDR2 SVGAGI. V dropped 5 bases and J dropped 4; count of bases not matched to a gene: 8. CDR3 loop: CASSKRQGVAETQYF. The DNA for the CDR3 is TGTGCCAGCAGTAAGAGACAGGGGGTAGCAGAGACCCAGTACTTC.

This clone was seen more than once but under ten times. The chain couples TRBV5-1 to TRBJ1-2; tentative D call: TRBD1 (6 bases). Trimming took off 4 bases at V and 6 bases at J, with 16 bases between the two ends. The CDR3 is made up of 14 amino acids. Germline V gives CDR1 SGHRS, CDR2 YFSETQ. The CDR3 loop reads CASSPPANRDGYTF. CDR3 in DNA: TGCGCCAGCAGCCCGCCTGCAAACAGGGATGGCTACACCTTC. Using reference TRBV5-1 and TRBJ1-2 for the parts outside the CDR3, the full variable domain is KAGVTQTPRYLIKTRGQQVTLSCSPISGHRSVSWYQQTPGQGLQFLFEYFSETQRNKGNFPGRFSGRQFSNSRSEMNVSTLELGDSALYLCASSPPANRDGYTFGSGTRLTVV.

The chain couples TRBV6-2 or TRBV6-3 to TRBJ1-2; D is ambiguous. The CDR3 contains 13 residues. Per germline, CDR1 MNHEY and CDR2 SVGEGT. The V end was cut by 3 bases, the J end by 5 bases, with 10 bases between. The CDR3 loop is CASSYRPNYGYTF. The CDR3 DNA sequence: TGTGCCAGCAGTTATCGTCCCAATTATGGCTACACCTTC.

V and J are TRBV15 and TRBJ2-5; D gene unclear. This CDR3 is 11 amino acids long. Germline assignment: CDR1 LNHNV and CDR2 YYDKDF (reference sequence). V was cut by 4 bases and J by 4 bases, with 4 bases left in between. Written as DNA, the CDR3 is TGTGCCACCAGCAAACGAGAGACCCAGTACTTC. Protein: CATSKRETQYF.

The chain recombines TRBV28 with TRBJ1-2, with TRBD1 identical over 7 bases. The junction had 11 bases not matched to a gene; V was cut back by 10 bases and J by 0 bases. Per the germline V gene, CDR1 is MDHEN and CDR2 is SYDVKM. The CDR3 loop spans 15 amino acids. The DNA of the CDR3 is TGTGCCACGCGAGATCAGGGGGTAGCTAACTATGGCTACACCTTC. This gives the protein CATRDQGVANYGYTF.

Only a few counts were recorded for this clone. The chain is built from TRBV7-3 and TRBJ1-1; no definite D call. Deletions cut 5 bases from V and 3 bases from J, with 10 bases between. This CDR3 is built from 13 residues. The germline CDR1 and CDR2 sequences are SGHTA and FQGTGA. CDR3 DNA: TGTGCCAGCAGCCCCCGGGCGGACACTGAAGCTTTCTTT. Protein: CASSPRADTEAFF.

The chain has TRBV6-5 and TRBJ1-1, with 9 bases fitting TRBD1. The CDR3 covers 15 residues. Germline trimming cut 6 bases from V and 4 bases from J; bases unmatched to any gene: 9. Looked up from germline, CDR1 is MNHEY and CDR2 is SVGAGI. CDR3 nucleotides: TGTGCCAGCAGGGACCCGGGACAGGGACGCACTGAAGCTTTCTTT. It specifies CASRDPGQGRTEAFF.